The following is a T cell receptor beta chain sequence with its context. Its matching antigen is unknown. The sample originates from a study of T cell repertoires in cytomegalovirus infection. TCRdb analysed the reads with MiXCR anew, one entry per CDR3 protein. The sample has roughly 230,000 distinct CDR3 sequences; approximately 17% are singletons. Broader study findings: The cumulative frequency of public TCR beta families identified carriers of CMV plus the relevant HLA.

Trimming stripped 4 bases from V and 13 bases from J, with 15 bases between. Germline lookup yields CDR1 SGHKS and CDR2 YYEKEE (reference sequence). The CDR3 has 12 residues. The receptor was isolated from a human donor in good health (CMV status not recorded). Some clones in this sample may be carry-over from other donors' samples. The sequenced sample consisted of CD8+ T cells from PBMCs. This chain links TRBV5-5 with TRBJ2-1, with a tentative D call TRBD1 (6 bases). The CDR3 sequence is CASSPRGRGQFF. CDR3 in DNA: TGTGCCAGCAGCCCCCGGGGCAGGGGTCAGTTCTTC.